This T cell receptor beta chain is drawn from a study of cytotoxic CD8 clonotypes in ibrutinib-treated CLL. Generated by immunoSEQ multiplex PCR, the TCRdb table keeps only in-frame clones and is missing some. The sample records some 200,000 clones, 70% being singletons. The length of the CDR3 is 14 residues. CDR1 is MDHEN, CDR2 SYDVKM, per germline. The germline V and J ends were trimmed by 7 bases and 2 bases, with 14 bases remaining between them. Sequenced here: PBMCs, sampled after 12 months of ibrutinib treatment. The TCR comes from a human donor with chronic lymphocytic leukemia. The chain has TRBV28 and TRBJ1-2, with D unresolved. The CDR3 protein is CASTSRMENYGYTF. CDR3 nucleotides: TGTGCCAGCACCTCCCGGATGGAGAACTATGGCTACACCTTC.